The following is a TCR beta chain sequence with its context. Trimming removed 7 bases from V and 5 bases from J, with 13 bases in between. The CDR3 sequence is 13 residues long. CDR1 SGHRS and CDR2 YFSETQ come from the germline V gene. The sample originates from a study of shared clonotypes between healthy human individuals. Repertoires were generated with immunoSEQ multiplex PCR, while TCRdb's copy carries only in-frame clones and drops some. The table has roughly 500,000 clones, around 79% seen once. This receptor was identified in a woman between 40 and 50 years old in good health. Some clones in this sample may be carry-over from other donors' samples. The chain carries TRBV5-1 and TRBJ2-1; unclear D gene. The sample consisted of PBMCs. The CDR3: CASFIGSNNEQFF. CDR3 in DNA: TGCGCCAGCTTTATAGGGTCGAACAATGAGCAGTTCTTC.